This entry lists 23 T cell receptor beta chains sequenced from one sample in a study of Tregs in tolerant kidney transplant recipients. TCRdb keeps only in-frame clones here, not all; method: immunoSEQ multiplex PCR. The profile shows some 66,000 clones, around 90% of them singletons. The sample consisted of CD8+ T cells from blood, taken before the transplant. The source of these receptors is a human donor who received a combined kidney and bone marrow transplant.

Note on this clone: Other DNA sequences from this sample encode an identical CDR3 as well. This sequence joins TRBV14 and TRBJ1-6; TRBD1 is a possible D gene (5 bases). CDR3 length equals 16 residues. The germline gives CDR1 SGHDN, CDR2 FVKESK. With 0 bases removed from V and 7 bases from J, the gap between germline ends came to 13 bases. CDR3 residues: CASSQEWGVRNSPLHF. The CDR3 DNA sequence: TGTGCCAGCAGCCAAGAGTGGGGCGTAAGGAATTCACCCCTCCACTTT.

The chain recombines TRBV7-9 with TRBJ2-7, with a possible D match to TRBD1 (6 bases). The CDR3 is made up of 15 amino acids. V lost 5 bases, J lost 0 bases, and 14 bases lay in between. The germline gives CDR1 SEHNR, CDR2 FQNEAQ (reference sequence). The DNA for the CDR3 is TGTGCCAGCAGCCCGACAGGCCTCCTCTCCTACGAGCAGTACTTC. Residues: CASSPTGLLSYEQYF.

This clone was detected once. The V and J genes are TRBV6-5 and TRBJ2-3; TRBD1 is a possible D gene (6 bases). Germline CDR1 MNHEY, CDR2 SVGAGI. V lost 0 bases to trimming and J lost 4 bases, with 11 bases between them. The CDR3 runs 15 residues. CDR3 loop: CASSYSATGSDTQYF. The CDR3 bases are TGTGCCAGCAGTTACTCAGCGACAGGTTCAGATACGCAGTATTTT.

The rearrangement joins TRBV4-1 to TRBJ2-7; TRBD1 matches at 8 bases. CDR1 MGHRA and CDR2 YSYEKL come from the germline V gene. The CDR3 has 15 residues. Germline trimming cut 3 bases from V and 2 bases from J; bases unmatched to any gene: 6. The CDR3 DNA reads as TGCGCCAGCAGCCATGCACAGGGGGGAACCTACGAGCAGTACTTC. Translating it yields CASSHAQGGTYEQYF.

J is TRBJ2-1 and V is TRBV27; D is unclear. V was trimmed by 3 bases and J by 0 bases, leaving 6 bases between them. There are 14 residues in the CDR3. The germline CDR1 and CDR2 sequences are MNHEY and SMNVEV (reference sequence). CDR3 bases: TGTGCCAGCAGTTTGTGGAGCTCCTACAATGAGCAGTTCTTC. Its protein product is CASSLWSSYNEQFF.

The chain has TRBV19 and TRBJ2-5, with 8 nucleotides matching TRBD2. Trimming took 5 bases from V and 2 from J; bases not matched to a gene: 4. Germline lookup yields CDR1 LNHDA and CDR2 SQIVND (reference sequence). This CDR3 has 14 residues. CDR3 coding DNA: TGTGCCAGTAGTGTCGCTAGCGGGCAAGAGACCCAGTACTTC. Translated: CASSVASGQETQYF.

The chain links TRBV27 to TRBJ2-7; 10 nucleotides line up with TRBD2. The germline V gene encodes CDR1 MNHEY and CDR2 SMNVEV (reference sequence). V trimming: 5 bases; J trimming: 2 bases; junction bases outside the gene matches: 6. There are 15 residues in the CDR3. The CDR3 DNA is TGTGCCAGCAGTCTTAGCGGGGGGCGAACCTACGAGCAGTACTTC. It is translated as CASSLSGGRTYEQYF.

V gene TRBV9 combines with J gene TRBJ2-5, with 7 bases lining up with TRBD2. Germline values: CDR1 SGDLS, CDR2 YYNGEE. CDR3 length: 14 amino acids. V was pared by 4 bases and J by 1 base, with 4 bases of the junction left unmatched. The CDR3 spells CASSPPGGQETQYF. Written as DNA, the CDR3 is TGTGCCAGCAGCCCCCCGGGGGGCCAAGAGACCCAGTACTTC.

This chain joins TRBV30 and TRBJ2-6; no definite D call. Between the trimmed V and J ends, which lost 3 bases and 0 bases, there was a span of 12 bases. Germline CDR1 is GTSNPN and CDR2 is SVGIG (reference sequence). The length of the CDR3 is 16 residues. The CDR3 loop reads CAWSPDPSSGANVLTF. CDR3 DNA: TGTGCCTGGAGCCCAGATCCTAGCTCTGGGGCCAACGTCCTGACTTTC.

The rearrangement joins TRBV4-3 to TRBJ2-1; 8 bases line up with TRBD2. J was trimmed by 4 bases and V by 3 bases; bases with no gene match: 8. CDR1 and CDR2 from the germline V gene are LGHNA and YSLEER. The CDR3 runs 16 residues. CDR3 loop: CASSQLAGSYYNEQFF. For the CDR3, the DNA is TGCGCCAGCAGCCAGTTAGCGGGGTCCTATTACAATGAGCAGTTCTTC.

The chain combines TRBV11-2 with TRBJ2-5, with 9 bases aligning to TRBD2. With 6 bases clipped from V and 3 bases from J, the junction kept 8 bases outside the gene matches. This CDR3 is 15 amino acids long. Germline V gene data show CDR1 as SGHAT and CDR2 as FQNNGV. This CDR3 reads CASRRAGGKEETQYF. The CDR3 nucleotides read TGTGCCAGCAGACGGGCGGGGGGGAAAGAAGAGACCCAGTACTTC. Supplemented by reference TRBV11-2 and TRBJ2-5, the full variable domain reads EAGVAQSPRYKIIEKRQSVAFWCNPISGHATLYWYQQILGQGPKLLIQFQNNGVVDDSQLPKDRFSAERLKGVDSTLKIQPAKLEDSAVYLCASRRAGGKEETQYFGPGTRLLVL.

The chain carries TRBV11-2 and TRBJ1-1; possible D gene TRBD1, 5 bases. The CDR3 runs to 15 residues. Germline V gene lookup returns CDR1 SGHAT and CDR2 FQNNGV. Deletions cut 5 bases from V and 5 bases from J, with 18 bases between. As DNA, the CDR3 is TGTGCCAGCAGCATAATAGGAGGGGTTATGACTGAAGCTTTCTTT. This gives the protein CASSIIGGVMTEAFF. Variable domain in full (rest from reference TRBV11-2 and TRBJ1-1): EAGVAQSPRYKIIEKRQSVAFWCNPISGHATLYWYQQILGQGPKLLIQFQNNGVVDDSQLPKDRFSAERLKGVDSTLKIQPAKLEDSAVYLCASSIIGGVMTEAFFGQGTRLTVV.

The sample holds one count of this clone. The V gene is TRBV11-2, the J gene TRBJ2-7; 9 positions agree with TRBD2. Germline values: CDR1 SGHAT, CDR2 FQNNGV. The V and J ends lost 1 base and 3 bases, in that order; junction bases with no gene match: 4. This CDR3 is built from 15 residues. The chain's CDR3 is CASSLVISGSYEQYF. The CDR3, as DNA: TGTGCCAGCAGCTTAGTCATTAGCGGGAGCTACGAGCAGTACTTC.

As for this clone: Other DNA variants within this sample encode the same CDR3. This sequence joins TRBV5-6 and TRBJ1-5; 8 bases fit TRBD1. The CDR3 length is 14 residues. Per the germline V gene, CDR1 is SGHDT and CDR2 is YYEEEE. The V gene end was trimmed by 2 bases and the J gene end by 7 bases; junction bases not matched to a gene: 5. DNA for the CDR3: TGTGCCAGCAGCTTTGGACAGGGTGGACAGCCCCAGCATTTT. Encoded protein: CASSFGQGGQPQHF.

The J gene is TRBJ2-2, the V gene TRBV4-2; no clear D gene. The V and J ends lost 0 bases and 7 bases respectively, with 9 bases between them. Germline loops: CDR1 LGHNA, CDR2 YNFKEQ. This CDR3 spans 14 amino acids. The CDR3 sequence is CASSQESFFGELFF. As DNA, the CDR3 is TGTGCCAGCAGCCAAGAGTCCTTTTTCGGGGAGCTGTTTTTT.

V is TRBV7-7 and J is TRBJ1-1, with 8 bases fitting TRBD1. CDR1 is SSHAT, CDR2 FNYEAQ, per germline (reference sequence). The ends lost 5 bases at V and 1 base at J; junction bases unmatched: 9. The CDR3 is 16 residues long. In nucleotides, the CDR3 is TGTGCCAGCAGCCAAGGGCCACAGGGGGGGAACACTGAAGCTTTCTTT. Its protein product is CASSQGPQGGNTEAFF.

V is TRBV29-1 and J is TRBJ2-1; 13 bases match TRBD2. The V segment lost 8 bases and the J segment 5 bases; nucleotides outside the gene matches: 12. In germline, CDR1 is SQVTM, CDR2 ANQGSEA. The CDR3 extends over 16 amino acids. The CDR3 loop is CSNALGLAGRDNEQFF. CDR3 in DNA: TGCAGCAATGCCCTGGGACTAGCGGGAAGGGACAATGAGCAGTTCTTC.

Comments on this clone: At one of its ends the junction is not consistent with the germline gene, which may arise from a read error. CDR3 loop: CASSLADRDKHF. CDR3 in DNA: TGTGCCAGCAGCTTAGCGGACAGGGACAAGCACTTC. V is TRBV7-8 and J is TRBJ2-7, with TRBD1 identical over 8 bases. This CDR3 has 12 residues. CDR1 is SGHVS, CDR2 FQNEAQ, per germline.

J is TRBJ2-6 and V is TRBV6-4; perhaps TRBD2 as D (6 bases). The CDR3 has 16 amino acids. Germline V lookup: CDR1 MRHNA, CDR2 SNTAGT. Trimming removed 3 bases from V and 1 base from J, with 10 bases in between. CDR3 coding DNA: TGTGCCAGCAGTGAAACCGCGGGATCTGGGGCCAACGTCCTGACTTTC. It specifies CASSETAGSGANVLTF.

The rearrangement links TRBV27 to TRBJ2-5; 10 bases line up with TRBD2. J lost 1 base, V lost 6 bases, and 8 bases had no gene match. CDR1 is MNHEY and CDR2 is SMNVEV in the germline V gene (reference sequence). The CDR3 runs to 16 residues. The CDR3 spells CASRNLAGAFQETQYF. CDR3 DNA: TGTGCCAGCAGAAATCTAGCGGGGGCCTTCCAAGAGACCCAGTACTTC.

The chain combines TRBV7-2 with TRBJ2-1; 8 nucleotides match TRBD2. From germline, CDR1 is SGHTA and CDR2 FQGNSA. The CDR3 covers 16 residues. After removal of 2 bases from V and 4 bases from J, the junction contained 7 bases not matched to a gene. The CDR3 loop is CASSLRVSGGYNEQFF. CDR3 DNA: TGTGCCAGCAGCTTAAGAGTGAGCGGGGGTTACAATGAGCAGTTCTTC.

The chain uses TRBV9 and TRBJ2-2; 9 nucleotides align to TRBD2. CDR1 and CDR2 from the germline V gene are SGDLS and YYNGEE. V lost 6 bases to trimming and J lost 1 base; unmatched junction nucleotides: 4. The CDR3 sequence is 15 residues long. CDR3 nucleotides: TGTGCCAGCAAGAGAGCGGGGGGGAACACCGGGGAGCTGTTTTTT. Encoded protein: CASKRAGGNTGELFF.

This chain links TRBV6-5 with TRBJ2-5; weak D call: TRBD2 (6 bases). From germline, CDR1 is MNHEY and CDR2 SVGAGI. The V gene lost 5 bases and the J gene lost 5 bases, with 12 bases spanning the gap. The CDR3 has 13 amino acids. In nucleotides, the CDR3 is TGTGCCAGCAGTAAACTAGCTAGGGAGACCCAGTACTTC. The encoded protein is CASSKLARETQYF.